Following are 20 T cell receptor beta chains from one sample sequenced in a study of blood T cells in healthy people across ages. Together with a sample-barcoded 5' primer, a J-beta primer mix was included in a second PCR lasting about 6 to 12 cycles. Each CDR3 protein is one row after TCRdb ran MiXCR on the 5' RACE reads. The table lists approximately 850,000 distinct CDR3 sequences, about 42% of them singletons, with 15% to 25% in the top ten. Sequenced sample: blood. These receptors were obtained from a man aged 55 to 69 in good health.

The chain carries TRBV5-5 and TRBJ2-1; TRBD2 agrees at 9 bases. The CDR3 has 15 residues. Germline CDR1 reads SGHKS; CDR2 reads YYEKEE (reference sequence). After removal of 8 bases from V and 4 bases from J, the junction contained 10 bases not matched to a gene. The CDR3 region has the DNA TGTGCCAGTGGTCAAGGGGCGGGGGGGTACAATGAGCAGTTCTTC. It specifies CASGQGAGGYNEQFF.

The chain uses TRBV7-2 and TRBJ2-5, with 9 bases matching TRBD2. This CDR3 spans 14 amino acids. The V segment lost 3 bases and the J segment 4 bases; nucleotides outside the gene matches: 3. Germline loops: CDR1 SGHTA, CDR2 FQGNSA. CDR3 DNA sequence: TGTGCCAGCAGCTTCGGCGGGGGGGGAGAGACCCAGTACTTC. This gives the protein CASSFGGGGETQYF.

As DNA, the CDR3 is TGTGCCATCAGTGGGACTAGCGGGGGGCGAGATACGCAGTATTTT. It yields the protein CAISGTSGGRDTQYF. The chain carries TRBV10-3 and TRBJ2-3, with TRBD2 identical over 14 bases. This CDR3 region has 15 residues. Germline loops: CDR1 ENHRY, CDR2 SYGVKD. The V gene end was trimmed by 4 bases and the J gene end by 5 bases; junction bases not matched to a gene: 2.

The chain carries TRBV12-3 or TRBV12-4 and TRBJ2-4; D remains ambiguous. The tail of the sequence fits TRBJ2-7 better, so the J call may be wrong. The CDR3 consists of 12 residues. This chain's CDR3 is CASSLSLNEQYF. In DNA, the CDR3 is TGTGCCAGCAGTTTAAGTCTTAACGAGCAGTACTTC.

This clonotype was detected only a few times. J is TRBJ2-5 and V is TRBV24-1; 8 positions match TRBD1. CDR1 KGHDR and CDR2 SFDVKD come from the germline V gene. Trimming at V came to 3 bases and at J to 1 base, leaving 15 bases not matched to a gene. The CDR3 spans 19 residues. Written as DNA, the CDR3 is TGTGCCACCAGTGATCACGGGACAGGACCAAGGGGGTTCCAAGAGACCCAGTACTTC. Translated, it gives CATSDHGTGPRGFQETQYF.

The chain links TRBV5-1 to TRBJ2-6, with D maybe TRBD1 (6 bases). From germline, CDR1 is SGHRS and CDR2 YFSETQ. This CDR3 region has 14 residues. V lost 7 bases to trimming and J lost 1 base, with 9 bases between them. This CDR3 reads CASSDRSGANVLTF. The CDR3 DNA is TGCGCCAGCTCTGACAGGTCTGGGGCCAACGTCCTGACTTTC.

This clonotype was observed at least ten times. This rearrangement joins TRBV6-6 to TRBJ2-1, with 7 positions matching TRBD1. Germline trimming cut 2 bases from V and 8 bases from J; bases unmatched to any gene: 0. The CDR3 has 12 residues. The germline gives CDR1 MNHNY, CDR2 SVGAGI (reference sequence). The CDR3 DNA reads as TGTGCCAGCAGTTACACAGGGGATGAGCAGTTCTTC. It translates to CASSYTGDEQFF.

This chain links TRBV4-3 with TRBJ1-6; 12 nucleotides align to TRBD1. Germline CDR1 and CDR2: LGHNA and YSLEER. V trimming: 2 bases; J trimming: 0 bases; junction bases outside the gene matches: 17. The CDR3 covers 23 residues. The DNA of the CDR3 is TGCGCCAGCAGCCAATTCTGGGACAGGGGGCCGGAATCCCCGGGCTCCTATAATTCACCCCTCCACTTT. Protein product: CASSQFWDRGPESPGSYNSPLHF.

The chain combines TRBV15 with TRBJ1-2; D ambiguous. The CDR3 is 14 amino acids. Germline V gene data show CDR1 as LNHNV and CDR2 as YYDKDF (reference sequence). Trimming left V 0 bases short and J 4 bases short, with 9 bases between. The CDR3 DNA sequence: TGTGCCACCAGCAGAGATGTACCAGGCTATGGCTACACCTTC. This gives the protein CATSRDVPGYGYTF.

This clonotype occurred a few times. The CDR3 nucleotides are TGTGCCAGCAGTTTAAGAGTGGGGGCGGATGCGCAGTATTTT. This sequence encodes CASSLRVGADAQYF. The chain links TRBV12-3 or TRBV12-4 to TRBJ2-3; TRBD1 is a possible D gene (6 bases). V dropped 2 bases and J dropped 10 bases, with 16 bases sitting between them. The CDR3 has 14 residues.

V and J are TRBV4-3 and TRBJ2-7, with 9 bases fitting TRBD1. The V gene's germline CDR1 is LGHNA and CDR2 YSLEER. J gave up 1 base and V 1 base, and 8 bases lay outside the gene matches. This CDR3 has 17 amino acids. The CDR3 loop is CASSQAGTGTGSYEQYF. In nucleotides, the CDR3 is TGCGCCAGCAGCCAAGCGGGGACGGGGACAGGGTCCTACGAGCAGTACTTC.

This clonotype was recorded at least ten times. The V gene is TRBV7-9, the J gene TRBJ2-7; D is ambiguous. V gave up 0 bases and J gave up 3 bases, with 9 bases separating them. This CDR3 comprises 14 residues. Germline values: CDR1 SEHNR, CDR2 FQNEAQ (reference sequence). CDR3 sequence reads: CASSLAAGVYEQYF. In nucleotides, the CDR3 is TGTGCCAGCAGCTTAGCGGCAGGAGTCTACGAGCAGTACTTC.

The J gene is TRBJ1-2, the V gene TRBV20-1; D gene uncertain. The germline V and J ends were trimmed by 0 bases and 6 bases, with 14 bases remaining between them. The CDR3 is 14 residues long. The germline CDR1 and CDR2 sequences are DFQATT and SNEGSKA (reference sequence). The CDR3 bases are TGCAGTGCTAGAGATCAGAACCGACGGAATGGCTACACCTTC. This translates into CSARDQNRRNGYTF.

The rearrangement links TRBV3-1 to TRBJ2-7; D remains unclear. CDR3 length: 14 amino acids. Germline-derived CDR1 and CDR2 are LGHDT and YNNKEL (reference sequence). V was trimmed by 2 bases and J by 5 bases, leaving 13 bases between them. The CDR3 sequence is CASSQLGIRNEQYF. As DNA, the CDR3 is TGTGCCAGCAGCCAATTGGGTATTCGGAACGAGCAGTACTTC.

The V gene is TRBV25-1, the J gene TRBJ1-2; 9 positions agree with TRBD1. J lost 0 bases, V lost 6 bases, and 2 bases had no gene match. The germline V gene encodes CDR1 MGHDK and CDR2 SYGVNS. The CDR3 covers 14 residues. The CDR3 nucleotides read TGTGCCAGCAGAGACAGGGGGGCTAACTATGGCTACACCTTC. Translating it yields CASRDRGANYGYTF.

This clonotype was observed a handful of times. The J gene is TRBJ2-1, the V gene TRBV27; D is unresolved. V lost 5 bases to trimming and J lost 10 bases, with 12 bases between them. This CDR3 is built from 12 residues. Germline V gene lookup returns CDR1 MNHEY and CDR2 SMNVEV (reference sequence). The CDR3 sequence: CASSPPVGEQFF. As DNA, the CDR3 is TGTGCCAGCAGTCCCCCGGTGGGGGAGCAGTTCTTC.

This clonotype has more than one count but fewer than ten. V gene TRBV3-1 combines with J gene TRBJ2-7; D is perhaps TRBD1 (6 bases). Trimming took off 2 bases at V and 4 bases at J, with 15 bases between the two ends. The CDR3 runs to 15 residues. Germline V CDR1 and CDR2: LGHDT, YNNKEL (reference sequence). In DNA form, the CDR3 reads TGTGCCAGCAGCCAAAGGCCGGGACAAGAATACGAGCAGTACTTC. Its protein product is CASSQRPGQEYEQYF.

This clonotype was seen a single time. The chain uses TRBV7-9 and TRBJ1-3; D might be TRBD1 (6 bases). The CDR3 is made up of 17 amino acids. CDR1 is SEHNR, CDR2 FQNEAQ, per germline (reference sequence). Trimming shortened V by 3 bases and J by 0 bases, and 15 bases separated the two germline ends. The CDR3 region has the DNA TGTGCCAGCAGCTTTTACTTGGACAGTTCCTCTGGAAACACCATATATTTT. The encoded protein is CASSFYLDSSSGNTIYF.

The genes are TRBV20-1 and TRBJ1-2; no clear D gene. Deletions cut 6 bases from V and 0 bases from J, with 8 bases between. The CDR3 length is 12 residues. From germline, CDR1 is DFQATT and CDR2 SNEGSKA (reference sequence). CDR3 in amino acids: CSADAANYGYTF. CDR3 in DNA: TGCAGTGCGGACGCCGCTAACTATGGCTACACCTTC.

CDR3 amino acids: CAWSPKGLAGYEQYF. The CDR3, as DNA: TGTGCCTGGAGTCCTAAAGGACTAGCGGGTTACGAGCAGTACTTC. The chain combines TRBV30 with TRBJ2-1; TRBD2 aligns across 11 bases. The DNA end lines up better with TRBJ2-7; the J call may be wrong. The germline V gene has CDR1 GTSNPN and CDR2 SVGIG (reference sequence). The CDR3 consists of 15 residues.